The clone carrying this T cell receptor beta chain was seen a few times. The record originates from a study of T-cell reconstitution after alpha-beta-depleted transplantation in children. The ends lost 3 bases at V and 1 base at J; junction bases unmatched: 7. The CDR3 is 16 residues long. Germline assignment: CDR1 SGHAT and CDR2 FQNNGV. During its preparation, the TCRbeta library received unique molecular identifiers. From the PCR reads, TCRdb called clonotypes with MiXCR, one entry per CDR3 protein. The sample has 250,000 to 300,000 distinct CDR3 sequences; almost 10% are singletons. The specimen was PBMCs from the stem cell graft donor, collected from the stem cell graft. This clonotype was obtained from a human donor who donated a stem cell graft to a child with SCID. V gene TRBV11-2 combines with J gene TRBJ2-5; TRBD1 matches 8 bases. CDR3: CASSFLMGQVQETQYF. CDR3 DNA sequence: TGTGCCAGCAGCTTCCTCATGGGACAGGTCCAAGAGACCCAGTACTTC.